A single sample is the source of the 20 T cell receptor beta chains below, sequenced in a study of shared clonotypes between healthy human individuals. This table comes from immunoSEQ multiplex PCR, and its TCRdb copy is limited to in-frame clones, with some not included. The table shows nearly 1,000,000 clones, with about three quarters occurring only once. The sequenced sample was memory CD4+ T cells sorted from blood. Subset denoted: CD45RA-negative fraction. The receptors originated from a man aged 18 to 29 in good health.

This clone was detected a few times. The chain carries TRBV19 and TRBJ1-1; 10 bases agree with TRBD1. Germline V gives CDR1 LNHDA, CDR2 SQIVND (reference sequence). With 8 bases clipped from V and 2 bases from J, the junction kept 11 bases outside the gene matches. The CDR3 totals 16 residues. The CDR3 protein is CASFLGQGVGNTEAFF. The CDR3 bases are TGTGCCAGTTTCCTTGGACAGGGGGTTGGCAACACTGAAGCTTTCTTT.

The CDR3 region is CASSPPSGGSRDEQFF. The CDR3 DNA sequence: TGTGCCAGCAGCCCGCCTAGCGGGGGTAGTCGCGATGAGCAGTTCTTC. The J gene is TRBJ2-1, the V gene TRBV28; 10 positions agree with TRBD2. From germline, CDR1 is MDHEN and CDR2 SYDVKM. The trim removed 6 bases at V and 8 bases at J, leaving 13 bases unmatched. The CDR3 is 16 residues long. The full variable domain, its missing parts supplied by reference TRBV28 and TRBJ2-1, is DVKVTQSSRYLVKRTGEKVFLECVQDMDHENMFWYRQDPGLGLRLIYFSYDVKMKEKGDIPEGYSVSREKKERFSLILESASTNQTSMYLCASSPPSGGSRDEQFFGPGTRLTVL.

The chain links TRBV27 to TRBJ2-6; no definite D call. The germline V gene has CDR1 MNHEY and CDR2 SMNVEV (reference sequence). Deletions cut 0 bases from V and 5 bases from J, with 5 bases between. This CDR3 spans 14 amino acids. The CDR3 DNA is TGTGCCAGCAGTTTATCCGCGAGGGCCAACGTCCTGACTTTC. This translates into CASSLSARANVLTF.

The chain is built from TRBV10-2 and TRBJ2-5; no reliable D call. Per germline, CDR1 WSHSY and CDR2 SAAADI. The CDR3 is 12 amino acids. The V end was cut by 5 bases, the J end by 1 base, with 5 bases between. CDR3 protein: CASSIAQETQYF. Written as DNA, the CDR3 is TGCGCCAGCAGTATCGCCCAAGAGACCCAGTACTTC.

As concerns this clone: At one boundary the junction diverges from the germline segment, which might be a read error. Distinct nucleotide sequences in the sample also encode this CDR3. The gene calls are TRBV27 and TRBJ2-7; D is unresolved. The CDR3 is 15 amino acids. Germline assignment: CDR1 MNHEY and CDR2 SMNVEV (reference sequence). The CDR3 DNA follows: TGTGCCAGCAGTCTAGGAGCCATTTCCTACGACGAGCAATACTTC. Translation gives CASSLGAISYDEQYF.

The chain carries TRBV30 and TRBJ1-1; unclear D gene. Germline assignment: CDR1 GTSNPN and CDR2 SVGIG (reference sequence). V was pared by 5 bases and J by 4 bases, with 8 bases between. The CDR3 runs to 11 residues. CDR3 amino acids: CAWSGFTEAFF. CDR3 bases: TGTGCCTGGTCGGGGTTCACTGAAGCTTTCTTT.

CDR3 amino acids: CASSPGGPYEQYF. In DNA form, the CDR3 reads TGTGCCAGCAGTCCAGGGGGACCTTACGAGCAGTACTTC. The V call is TRBV6-1, the J call TRBJ2-7; 7 nucleotides line up with TRBD1. From germline, CDR1 is MNHNS and CDR2 SASEGT. Trimming at V came to 5 bases and at J to 4 bases, leaving 5 bases not matched to a gene. This CDR3 spans 13 amino acids.

The CDR3 DNA is TGTGCCAGTAGGGCCGGCAGGAACACAGATACGCAGTATTTT. Protein: CASRAGRNTDTQYF. J is TRBJ2-3 and V is TRBV19; D is unresolved. The V gene lost 6 bases and the J gene lost 2 bases, with 12 bases spanning the gap. This CDR3 is 14 amino acids long. Per germline, CDR1 LNHDA and CDR2 SQIVND (reference sequence).

In this sample, this clone turned up many times. The rearrangement links TRBV7-2 to TRBJ1-4; the D gene is possibly TRBD1 (5 bases). V gave up 1 base and J gave up 3 bases, with 9 bases separating them. CDR1 is SGHTA and CDR2 is FQGNSA in the germline V gene. The CDR3 is 15 amino acids. The CDR3 DNA reads TGTGCCAGCAGCTTAGTGCCAGGGTCTAATGAAAAACTGTTTTTT. Encoded protein: CASSLVPGSNEKLFF.

The chain joins TRBV19 to TRBJ2-7, with TRBD1 matching over 7 bases. J gave up 6 bases and V 3 bases, and 14 bases lay outside the gene matches. The CDR3 is made up of 16 amino acids. CDR1 and CDR2 from the germline V gene are LNHDA and SQIVND (reference sequence). For the CDR3, the DNA is TGTGCCAGTAGTATGTTGGGCGGGCAGGGACAGAGCGAGCAGTACTTC. Residues: CASSMLGGQGQSEQYF.

This clone was detected a few times. CDR3 sequence reads: CASSLRGQGVNTEAFF. The DNA for the CDR3 is TGTGCCAGCAGCCTACGGGGACAGGGAGTGAACACTGAAGCTTTCTTT. The V and J genes are TRBV6-6 and TRBJ1-1; 9 nucleotides agree with TRBD1. Germline V CDR1 and CDR2: MNHNY, SVGAGI (reference sequence). V lost 6 bases, J lost 0 bases, and 8 bases stayed unmatched. The CDR3 is 16 residues long.

This CDR3 is CASSVVAAWGEQYF. DNA for the CDR3: TGTGCCAGCAGCGTAGTGGCAGCCTGGGGCGAGCAGTACTTC. This sequence joins TRBV9 and TRBJ2-7; unclear D gene. V lost 0 bases and J lost 6, with 13 bases in between. CDR3 length: 14 amino acids. From germline, CDR1 is SGDLS and CDR2 YYNGEE.

This clone was seen a few times. V is TRBV2 and J is TRBJ2-7, with a weak D call TRBD1 (6 bases). Germline-derived CDR1 and CDR2 are SNHLY and FYNNEI. The germline V and J ends were trimmed by 3 bases and 7 bases, with 13 bases remaining between them. This CDR3 is built from 13 residues. As DNA, the CDR3 is TGTGCCAGCAGTGATTGGGGGCCCGGTGAGCAGTACTTC. This codes for CASSDWGPGEQYF.

The CDR3 nucleotides read TGTGCCATCGTCCCAGGGGCTAAGGGCAATCAGCCCCAGCATTTT. Translated: CAIVPGAKGNQPQHF. The rearrangement uses TRBV28 and TRBJ1-5; perhaps TRBD1 as D (6 bases). The germline CDR1 and CDR2 sequences are MDHEN and SYDVKM. This CDR3 spans 15 amino acids. Deletions cut 10 bases from V and 2 bases from J, with 18 bases between.

The genes are TRBV30 and TRBJ1-6; perhaps TRBD1 as D (5 bases). Germline-derived CDR1 and CDR2 are GTSNPN and SVGIG (reference sequence). Between the trimmed V and J ends, which lost 8 bases and 0 bases, there was a span of 17 bases. CDR3 length: 16 amino acids. This CDR3 is CAPPGPWSSYNSPLHF. CDR3 DNA sequence: TGTGCCCCTCCGGGACCGTGGAGCTCCTATAATTCACCCCTCCACTTT.

The chain is built from TRBV27 and TRBJ1-5; D unclear. CDR1 and CDR2 from the germline V gene are MNHEY and SMNVEV (reference sequence). The V gene lost 10 bases and the J gene lost 3 bases, with 19 bases spanning the gap. The CDR3 runs to 15 residues. The CDR3 DNA is TGTGCCACCGCAACGGCCGGAGGGCACAATCAGCCCCAGCATTTT. Translating it yields CATATAGGHNQPQHF.

This rearrangement joins TRBV7-2 to TRBJ2-5; perhaps D is TRBD1 or TRBD2 (6 bases each). Germline CDR1 is SGHTA and CDR2 is FQGNSA. V lost 0 bases and J lost 9, with 11 bases in between. The CDR3 runs to 13 residues. CDR3 sequence reads: CASSLATEGAQYF. In DNA form, the CDR3 reads TGTGCCAGCAGCTTAGCCACGGAGGGGGCCCAGTACTTC.

V and J are TRBV5-1 and TRBJ1-2; D unresolved. Per the germline V gene, CDR1 is SGHRS and CDR2 is YFSETQ. CDR3 length: 15 amino acids. V lost 0 bases and J lost 4, with 13 bases in between. CDR3 in amino acids: CASSLATAGAYGYTF. CDR3 coding DNA: TGCGCCAGCAGCTTGGCCACGGCAGGCGCCTATGGCTACACCTTC. Complete variable domain (other parts from reference TRBV5-1 and TRBJ1-2): KAGVTQTPRYLIKTRGQQVTLSCSPISGHRSVSWYQQTPGQGLQFLFEYFSETQRNKGNFPGRFSGRQFSNSRSEMNVSTLELGDSALYLCASSLATAGAYGYTFGSGTRLTVV.

The rearrangement links TRBV4-1 to TRBJ1-1, with 7 bases aligning to TRBD1. Germline lookup yields CDR1 MGHRA and CDR2 YSYEKL. CDR3 length: 15 amino acids. V shed 7 bases and J 4 bases; nucleotides not matched to a gene: 12. CDR3 residues: CASTLQGTVGTEAFF. In DNA form, the CDR3 reads TGCGCCAGCACCCTACAGGGGACAGTCGGCACTGAAGCTTTCTTT.

The gene calls are TRBV10-3 and TRBJ2-1; 12 bases are shared with TRBD2. Germline lookup yields CDR1 ENHRY and CDR2 SYGVKD. V lost 4 bases, J lost 0 bases, and 4 bases stayed unmatched. CDR3 size: 17 residues. CDR3 sequence (DNA): TGTGCCATCAGTGGCCTAGCGGGGGGGAGCTCCTACAATGAGCAGTTCTTC. Translation gives CAISGLAGGSSYNEQFF.